The T cell receptor beta chain described here comes from a study of CD8 T cells in ankylosing spondylitis. Study-level results: What seemed typical of ankylosing spondylitis blood was a TCR beta motif built from eight highly homologous variants. Past research had described some motif variants in reactive arthritis synovial fluid and blood. Matched ankylosing spondylitis synovial fluid reportedly showed significant enrichment of disease-linked clones.

This clonotype was observed at least ten times. What it binds is unknown. Generation of TCR beta libraries employed quantitative 5'-RACE incorporating molecular barcodes. TCRdb ran MiXCR on the 5' RACE reads and lists one entry per CDR3 protein. The table has about 33,000 distinct CDR3 sequences, around an eighth seen once. Per germline, CDR1 LNHDA and CDR2 SQIVND (reference sequence). Unmatched junction bases numbered 15, after V lost 5 bases and J lost 9 bases. This CDR3 spans 16 amino acids. Material: synovial fluid, either unsorted or a sorted T cell fraction (not recorded which). J is TRBJ1-5 and V is TRBV19; 8 nucleotides align to TRBD1. The TCR comes from a male donor with ankylosing spondylitis. The CDR3 loop is CASSSRTGTLTGPQHF. CDR3 nucleotide sequence: TGTGCCAGTAGTTCACGGACAGGGACGCTCACTGGGCCCCAGCATTTT.